The 8 T cell receptor beta chains in this list originate from one sample, sequenced in a study of T cell changes during pregnancy in multiple sclerosis. Sequencing was performed with immunoSEQ multiplex PCR; in TCRdb, only in-frame clones are kept and a portion is missing. The table has 75,000 to 80,000 clones, just over 90% seen once. Source: peripheral blood, taken after pregnancy. These receptor sequences come from a female donor in good health, enrolled as a control in a pregnancy study.

V gene TRBV6-1 combines with J gene TRBJ1-1; 7 bases map to TRBD1. CDR3 length equals 15 residues. Per the germline V gene, CDR1 is MNHNS and CDR2 is SASEGT. The V gene end was trimmed by 6 bases and the J gene end by 0 bases; junction bases not matched to a gene: 7. CDR3 in amino acids: CASRTQTGMNTEAFF. In DNA form, the CDR3 reads TGTGCCAGCAGGACACAGACAGGGATGAACACTGAAGCTTTCTTT.

The chain joins TRBV7-3 to TRBJ2-3; 16 bases agree with TRBD2. After removal of 8 bases from V and 6 bases from J, the junction contained 5 bases not matched to a gene. The germline V gene has CDR1 SGHTA and CDR2 FQGTGA. This CDR3 is 15 amino acids long. The CDR3 is CASGTSGGAVDTQYF. CDR3 nucleotides: TGTGCCAGCGGGACTAGCGGGGGGGCCGTTGATACGCAGTATTTT.

The chain links TRBV6-5 to TRBJ2-3; D gene uncertain. The CDR3 contains 14 residues. The V end lost 0 bases, the J end lost 5 bases, and 9 bases lay between the germline ends. CDR1 and CDR2 (germline): MNHEY, SVGAGI. CDR3 bases: TGTGCCAGCAGTTACTCGGAGCCGGTAGATACGCAGTATTTT. Its protein is CASSYSEPVDTQYF.

The chain is built from TRBV11-2 and TRBJ2-7; D perhaps matches TRBD2 (5 bases). Germline-derived CDR1 and CDR2 are SGHAT and FQNNGV. Trimming removed 8 bases at V and 0 bases at J, with 11 bases between. This CDR3 comprises 13 residues. CDR3 protein: CASGGPSSYEQYF. In DNA form, the CDR3 reads TGTGCCAGCGGCGGGCCGAGCTCCTACGAGCAGTACTTC.

This sequence joins TRBV7-9 and TRBJ1-4; D remains unclear. CDR3 length equals 13 residues. V was trimmed by 3 bases and J by 6 bases, leaving 8 bases between them. Germline assignment: CDR1 SEHNR and CDR2 FQNEAQ (reference sequence). The CDR3 loop is CASSFSSDEKLFF. The CDR3 nucleotides are TGTGCCAGCAGCTTCTCCAGCGATGAAAAACTGTTTTTT.

Worth noting for this clone: An end of the junction does not agree with germline; a read error may underlie this. V usage is TRBV27 and J usage is TRBJ2-7; 11 bases fit TRBD2. The germline V gene has CDR1 MNHEY and CDR2 SMNVEV (reference sequence). The CDR3 runs to 16 residues. Here the CDR3 reads CVSSLRPVAGGGEQYF. DNA of the CDR3: TGTGTCAGCAGTTTACGGCCGGTAGCGGGAGGGGGCGAGCAGTACTTC.

The chain joins TRBV7-9 to TRBJ2-3, with 9 nucleotides matching TRBD2. J was trimmed by 3 bases and V by 5 bases; bases with no gene match: 6. CDR1 and CDR2 (germline): SEHNR, FQNEAQ (reference sequence). CDR3 length equals 15 residues. In DNA form, the CDR3 reads TGTGCCAGCAGCCGATGGACTAGCGAGACAGATACGCAGTATTTT. Its protein product is CASSRWTSETDTQYF.

For the CDR3, the DNA is TGTGCCAGCAGCTTAGGTAATTACGGGAGTAGCACTGAAGCTTTCTTT. Its translation: CASSLGNYGSSTEAFF. This chain uses TRBV7-2 with TRBJ1-1; D is undetermined. Germline CDR1 SGHTA, CDR2 FQGNSA. This CDR3 is 16 amino acids long. The V end was cut by 1 base, the J end by 4 bases, with 16 bases between.